This passage covers 23 T cell receptor beta chains from one sample sequenced in a study of blood T cell repertoires in COVID-19 (dated by TCRdb to 2018 to 2020). The library was made by the immunoSEQ multiplex PCR assay. In its TCRdb copy, this immuneACCESS table keeps in-frame sequences only and misses some clones. Where compared with another copy, unresolved V genes explain less than half of these, and the others have no known cause. The sample table lists around 45,000 clones, approximately 83% of them with a count of one. The ten top clones hold around 8% of the sample. The sequenced sample was peripheral blood. These receptors all stem from a man of 80 years or more in a cohort sampled during active COVID-19.

The chain recombines TRBV5-1 with TRBJ1-4; weak D call: TRBD1 (5 bases). Germline CDR1 is SGHRS and CDR2 is YFSETQ. Trimming took off 1 base at V and 0 bases at J, with 10 bases between the two ends. The CDR3 totals 16 residues. The CDR3 nucleotides are TGCGCCAGCAGCTTGACAGGCCCTGCAACTAATGAAAAACTGTTTTTT. This codes for CASSLTGPATNEKLFF.

J is TRBJ2-1 and V is TRBV9; TRBD2 matches 9 bases. This CDR3 spans 16 amino acids. The V and J ends lost 3 bases and 4 bases, in that order; junction bases with no gene match: 8. From germline, CDR1 is SGDLS and CDR2 YYNGEE. CDR3 DNA: TGTGCCAGCAGCGAGGCCCCCCTAGCGGGGTACAATGAGCAGTTCTTC. Encoded protein: CASSEAPLAGYNEQFF.

The sample holds a few counts of this clone. The gene calls are TRBV5-4 and TRBJ1-1, with 10 bases aligning to TRBD1. V shed 2 bases and J 6 bases; nucleotides not matched to a gene: 7. This CDR3 has 15 residues. Germline-derived CDR1 and CDR2 are SGHNT and YYREEE (reference sequence). CDR3 in amino acids: CASSFLDRGQAEAFF. In nucleotides, the CDR3 is TGTGCCAGCAGCTTCCTTGACAGGGGGCAGGCTGAAGCTTTCTTT.

This clone was found a few times. The chain uses TRBV29-1 and TRBJ1-5, with D perhaps TRBD1 (6 bases). CDR1 and CDR2 from the germline V gene are SQVTM and ANQGSEA. The CDR3 length is 12 residues. Trimming removed 4 bases at V and 7 bases at J, with 11 bases between. The CDR3 region is CSVGQEDQPQHF. In nucleotides, the CDR3 is TGCAGCGTTGGACAGGAAGACCAGCCCCAGCATTTT. Supplemented by reference TRBV29-1 and TRBJ1-5, the full variable domain reads SAVISQKPSRDICQRGTSLTIQCQVDSQVTMMFWYRQQPGQSLTLIATANQGSEATYESGFVIDKFPISRPNLTFSTLTVSNMSPEDSSIYLCSVGQEDQPQHFGDGTRLSIL.

This clone was found once. V is TRBV27 and J is TRBJ1-6; 7 nucleotides agree with TRBD1. CDR1 MNHEY and CDR2 SMNVEV come from the germline V gene (reference sequence). The V gene end was trimmed by 4 bases and the J gene end by 3 bases; junction bases not matched to a gene: 6. The CDR3 sequence is 16 residues long. The CDR3 nucleotides read TGTGCCAGCAGTTCACCGACAGGGCACTATAATTCACCCCTCCACTTT. Residues: CASSSPTGHYNSPLHF.

The chain carries TRBV5-1 and TRBJ2-1; TRBD2 matches 10 bases. Per the germline V gene, CDR1 is SGHRS and CDR2 is YFSETQ. V gave up 3 bases and J gave up 1 base; unmatched junction bases: 4. The CDR3 contains 16 residues. The CDR3 loop reads CASSSKRGGSYNEQFF. The DNA for the CDR3 is TGCGCCAGCAGCTCAAAGCGGGGGGGTTCCTACAATGAGCAGTTCTTC.

This clone was counted a single time. V usage is TRBV10-1 and J usage is TRBJ2-2, with 8 bases identical to TRBD1. The CDR3 covers 13 residues. V lost 6 bases to trimming and J lost 4 bases; unmatched junction nucleotides: 1. Per the germline V gene, CDR1 is WNHNN and CDR2 is SYGVQD (reference sequence). The CDR3 DNA follows: TGCGCCAGCAGCGACAGGGGCACCGGGGAGCTGTTTTTT. This gives the protein CASSDRGTGELFF.

The chain combines TRBV6-5 with TRBJ1-2, with TRBD1 as a possible D gene (6 bases). The CDR3 covers 13 residues. V was pared by 4 bases and J by 1 base, with 7 bases between. In germline, CDR1 is MNHEY, CDR2 SVGAGI. The CDR3 loop is CASSSDSNYGYTF. In DNA, the CDR3 is TGTGCCAGCAGTTCGGACAGTAACTATGGCTACACCTTC.

Only one count was recorded for this clone. The chain has TRBV10-1 and TRBJ2-7; D may be TRBD2 (6 bases). Germline V CDR1 and CDR2: WNHNN, SYGVQD (reference sequence). The CDR3 has 14 amino acids. With 6 bases removed from V and 5 bases from J, the gap between germline ends came to 17 bases. The CDR3, as DNA: TGCGCCAGCAGGAGTGGCAGGGAGGCCAACGAGCAGTACTTC. Translated, it gives CASRSGREANEQYF.

CDR3 sequence: CASSPRGRGREKLFF. The CDR3 nucleotides read TGTGCCAGCAGCCCCCGGGGCAGGGGGAGGGAAAAACTGTTTTTT. The genes are TRBV5-6 and TRBJ1-4; 7 bases align to TRBD1. The CDR3 is made up of 15 amino acids. Losses at the gene ends were 4 bases for V and 8 bases for J; bases not matched to a gene: 11. CDR1 and CDR2 (germline): SGHDT, YYEEEE.

J is TRBJ1-1 and V is TRBV4-1, with unresolved D. Germline CDR1 and CDR2: MGHRA and YSYEKL. V was trimmed by 0 bases and J by 0 bases, leaving 11 bases between them. CDR3 size: 16 residues. Here the CDR3 DNA reads TGCGCCAGCAGCCAAGATGTCTCCACGGTGAACACTGAAGCTTTCTTT. Amino acids: CASSQDVSTVNTEAFF.

V gene TRBV11-2 combines with J gene TRBJ2-7; 9 bases agree with TRBD1. From germline, CDR1 is SGHAT and CDR2 FQNNGV. There are 13 residues in the CDR3. V lost 8 bases to trimming and J lost 3 bases; unmatched junction nucleotides: 5. The CDR3 spells CASEGQGLYEQYF. The CDR3 DNA is TGTGCCAGCGAGGGACAGGGCCTCTACGAGCAGTACTTC.

This clone appeared a single time. The chain uses TRBV21-1 and TRBJ2-2; the table's TRBD2 call for D was not verified on the DNA. TRBV21-1 is labeled a pseudogene. The CDR3 extends over 20 amino acids. CDR3 DNA sequence: TGTGCCAGCAGCAAAGGAGGACCGAGCGGGAGGGACAAGAACACCGGGGAGCTGTTTTTT. Amino acid sequence: CASSKGGPSGRDKNTGELFF.

The sample holds one count of this clone. The J gene is TRBJ1-4, the V gene TRBV30; D gene unclear. The germline V gene has CDR1 GTSNPN and CDR2 SVGIG (reference sequence). The CDR3 is made up of 13 amino acids. V dropped 3 bases and J dropped 4 bases, with 9 bases sitting between them. CDR3 amino acids: CAWSGVLNEKLFF. In nucleotides, the CDR3 is TGTGCCTGGAGCGGGGTCCTTAATGAAAAACTGTTTTTT.

CDR3 DNA: TGCGCCAGCAGCGACAGTTTCTCTGGGGCCAACGTCCTGACTTTC. Translating gives CASSDSFSGANVLTF. The genes are TRBV10-1 and TRBJ2-6, with D maybe TRBD1 (5 bases). The length of the CDR3 is 15 residues. CDR1 is WNHNN, CDR2 SYGVQD, per germline (reference sequence). The V gene lost 6 bases and the J gene lost 0 bases, with 9 bases spanning the gap.

This clone was recorded only once. V gene TRBV2 combines with J gene TRBJ1-1, with 7 bases fitting TRBD1. The CDR3 has 13 residues. J gave up 1 base and V 6 bases, and 2 bases lay outside the gene matches. The germline V gene has CDR1 SNHLY and CDR2 FYNNEI. CDR3 sequence: CASRNRGNTEAFF. DNA of the CDR3: TGTGCCAGCAGGAACAGGGGGAACACTGAAGCTTTCTTT.

In its sample, this clone was seen a few times. The rearrangement links TRBV11-3 to TRBJ2-3, with D unclear. The CDR3 is made up of 12 amino acids. From germline, CDR1 is SGHNT and CDR2 YENEEA. V was clipped by 0 bases and J by 4 bases, with 2 bases between them. The CDR3 sequence: CASSLDADTQYF. In DNA, the CDR3 is TGTGCCAGCAGCTTAGACGCAGATACGCAGTATTTT.

The V call is TRBV10-2, the J call TRBJ2-7; D unresolved. Germline assignment: CDR1 WSHSY and CDR2 SAAADI. V shed 2 bases and J shed 3 bases, with 8 bases lying between them. The length of the CDR3 is 13 residues. The CDR3: CASSERYRYEQYF. In nucleotides, the CDR3 is TGCGCCAGCAGTGAGCGGTATCGCTACGAGCAGTACTTC.

The chain uses TRBV7-2 and TRBJ2-1; D uncertain. CDR1 and CDR2 (germline): SGHTA, FQGNSA. This CDR3 is 13 amino acids long. Trimming cost V 3 bases and J 3 bases, with 6 bases left between them. The CDR3 region has the DNA TGTGCCAGCAGCTTTGACTTCTACAATGAGCAGTTCTTC. Protein product: CASSFDFYNEQFF.

This chain joins TRBV4-3 and TRBJ1-2; TRBD1 might be the D (5 bases). Germline V lookup: CDR1 LGHNA, CDR2 YSLEER. The ends were cut back, 0 bases at V and 4 bases at J, with 12 bases in the middle. This CDR3 contains 15 residues. CDR3 sequence reads: CASSQDKQGGYGYTF. In DNA, the CDR3 is TGCGCCAGCAGCCAAGATAAGCAGGGAGGCTATGGCTACACCTTC.

In its sample, this clone was seen once. This chain links TRBV28 with TRBJ2-5, with 7 bases matching TRBD2. In germline, CDR1 is MDHEN, CDR2 SYDVKM. V dropped 3 bases and J dropped 2; count of bases not matched to a gene: 6. CDR3 length: 15 residues. CDR3 bases: TGTGCCAGCAGTTTCCTCCGACTAGCACAAGAGACCCAGTACTTC. It specifies CASSFLRLAQETQYF.

The chain recombines TRBV28 with TRBJ1-2, with D possibly being TRBD1 (6 bases). CDR3 length equals 13 residues. V gave up 6 bases and J gave up 6 bases, with 14 bases separating them. Germline CDR1 and CDR2: MDHEN and SYDVKM. As DNA, the CDR3 is TGTGCCAGCAGAGTGGGACACGGAGATGGCTACACCTTC. It encodes CASRVGHGDGYTF.

The genes are TRBV28 and TRBJ1-6; D remains ambiguous. CDR3 size: 14 residues. The V end was cut by 3 bases, the J end by 10 bases, with 13 bases between. Looked up from germline, CDR1 is MDHEN and CDR2 is SYDVKM. The CDR3 region has the DNA TGTGCCAGCAGTTTGAGCAGAGGGAACTCACCCCTCCACTTT. This translates into CASSLSRGNSPLHF. The whole variable domain, filled in from reference TRBV28 and TRBJ1-6, reads DVKVTQSSRYLVKRTGEKVFLECVQDMDHENMFWYRQDPGLGLRLIYFSYDVKMKEKGDIPEGYSVSREKKERFSLILESASTNQTSMYLCASSLSRGNSPLHFGNGTRLTVT.